The entry below describes one T cell receptor (beta chain). Its antigen is not known. These data are taken from a study of cytomegalovirus exposure and HLA in healthy donors. Study results and limitations: Later work found that TCR association rates differed between HLA loci; DRB1 had the most and HLA-C the fewest. An observed cluster of highly shared sequence variants was recorded as a likely sequencing artifact. Earlier analysis looked at TCR beta V segments, and most were productive about 87% or about 30% of the time.

Primers for the PCR totalled 60 Vbeta and 13 Jbeta. Sequencing used immunoSEQ multiplex PCR; TCRdb keeps in-frame clones, though not all of them. Here the sample spans over 65,000 clones, 70% to 80% being singletons. Nominally healthy donors were sampled, though unrecorded immune exposures were likely. Germline-derived CDR1 and CDR2 are MGHDK and SYGVNS. Trimming removed 3 bases from V and 11 bases from J; junction bases left unmatched: 12. This CDR3 is built from 16 residues. V usage is TRBV25-1 and J usage is TRBJ2-2; TRBD1 agrees at 10 bases. This receptor was obtained from a human donor in good health. The sample comprised PBMCs. CDR3 DNA sequence: TGTGCCAGCAGTGATTGGGTGGGGACAGGGGTCATTGAGCTGTTTTTT. Translating it yields CASSDWVGTGVIELFF.